This section outlines one T cell receptor beta chain sequence together with its context. In the authors' methods: Amplification from reference gene primers served as the basis for estimated nucleated cell counts. The data were produced by immunoSEQ multiplex PCR, yet TCRdb's version contains in-frame clones alone and is incomplete. V and J calls and clone size follow that table, whereas D and trimming were derived from the DNA. Found here are hundreds of thousands of clones, 87% of them singletons; the top ten hold under 6.5%. These data belong to a study of blood T cell repertoires in COVID-19. Study information: Samples taken during acute and convalescent COVID-19 were collected in the United States, Italy and Spain. Sample material is recorded as cDNA or gDNA derived from T cells, B-cell-depleted T cells, or PBMCs.

CDR3 length: 16 residues. With 5 bases removed from V and 3 bases from J, the gap between germline ends came to 20 bases. Germline CDR1 is SGHVS and CDR2 is FQNEAQ. The Seattle site enrolled patients during active infection and followed them longitudinally. Sequencing was performed on peripheral blood. The chain carries TRBV7-8 and TRBJ2-7; TRBD2 might be the D (6 bases). The sequence was collected from a woman aged 45-60 years with COVID-19, enrolled during active disease. The CDR3 DNA follows: TGTGCCAGCAGCGCCGGGTTGGGGGGAAGGGACTACGAGCAGTACTTC. Its translation: CASSAGLGGRDYEQYF.